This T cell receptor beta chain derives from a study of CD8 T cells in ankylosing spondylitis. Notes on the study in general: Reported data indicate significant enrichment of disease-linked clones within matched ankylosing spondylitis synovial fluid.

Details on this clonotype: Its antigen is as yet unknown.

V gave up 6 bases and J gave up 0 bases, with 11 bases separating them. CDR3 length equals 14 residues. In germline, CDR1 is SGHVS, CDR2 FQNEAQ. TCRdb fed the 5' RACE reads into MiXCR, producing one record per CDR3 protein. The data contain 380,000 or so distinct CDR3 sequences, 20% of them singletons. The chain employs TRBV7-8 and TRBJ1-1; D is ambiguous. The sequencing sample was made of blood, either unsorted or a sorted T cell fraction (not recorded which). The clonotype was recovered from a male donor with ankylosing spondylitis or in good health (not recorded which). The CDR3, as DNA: TGTGCCAGCAGTCCAAGGATTATGAACACTGAAGCTTTCTTT. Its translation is CASSPRIMNTEAFF.